This T cell receptor (beta chain) was recorded in a study of T cell responses to AZD1222 COVID-19 vaccine. Study conclusions and caveats: The breadth and depth of Spike-specific TCRs increased once two AZD1222 doses had been given. Regions left unmutated in variants are reportedly the target of nearly half of spike-specific TCRs. Females outnumbered males among donors, who were mostly white British; clonal diversity was possibly underestimated.

With 5 bases removed from V and 3 bases from J, the gap between germline ends came to 13 bases. The germline gives CDR1 LNHDA, CDR2 SQIVND (reference sequence). The CDR3 is made up of 14 amino acids. About this clone: Its antigen is unknown.

The assay was immunoSEQ multiplex PCR, and TCRdb's table has in-frame clones only and misses some. The sample lists 120,000 or so clones, roughly nine tenths occurring once. The sequence came from an adult in good health. The specimen was peripheral blood, collected on day 0 of AZD1222 vaccination. This sequence joins TRBV19 and TRBJ1-2, with D perhaps TRBD1 (5 bases). The CDR3 region is CASSPYRGDYGYTF. The CDR3 DNA follows: TGTGCCAGTAGTCCTTATCGAGGGGACTATGGCTACACCTTC. Combining the CDR3 with reference TRBV19 and TRBJ1-2 gives the whole variable domain DGGITQSPKYLFRKEGQNVTLSCEQNLNHDAMYWYRQDPGQGLRLIYYSQIVNDFQKGDIAEGYSVSREKKESFPLTVTSAQKNPTAFYLCASSPYRGDYGYTFGSGTRLTVV.